A single sample is the source of the 5 T cell receptor beta chains below, sequenced in a study of blood T cells in healthy people across ages. The use of a sample-barcoded 5' primer and a J-beta primer mix characterized a second PCR of about 6 to 11 cycles. TCRdb re-derived calls from the 5' RACE reads in MiXCR, one entry per CDR3 protein. This repertoire shows roughly 860,000 distinct CDR3 sequences, around 62% found once; its top ten account for 25% to 35%. The sequenced sample consisted of blood. The receptors here all came from a man younger than 40 in good health.

Only a few counts were recorded for this clonotype. The chain carries TRBV9 and TRBJ2-1, with D hard to call. Trimming pared 0 bases from V and 0 bases from J, leaving 10 bases between. The CDR3 is 16 amino acids. Germline loops: CDR1 SGDLS, CDR2 YYNGEE. The CDR3, as DNA: TGTGCCAGCAGCGTAGGACTCTCGAGCTCCTACAATGAGCAGTTCTTC. Encoded protein: CASSVGLSSSYNEQFF.

This clonotype was picked up a small number of times. V and J are TRBV30 and TRBJ2-7, with D possibly called TRBD1 or TRBD2 (6 bases each). The germline gives CDR1 GTSNPN, CDR2 SVGIG (reference sequence). The CDR3 consists of 15 residues. V shed 2 bases and J shed 1 base, with 15 bases lying between them. Here the CDR3 reads CAWSPGGAGSYEQYF. CDR3 nucleotide sequence: TGTGCCTGGAGTCCCGGGGGCGCGGGATCCTACGAGCAGTACTTC.

The chain employs TRBV5-1 and TRBJ2-7; TRBD1 matches 7 bases. V gave up 0 bases and J gave up 2 bases; unmatched junction bases: 5. Germline CDR1 reads SGHRS; CDR2 reads YFSETQ. The CDR3 length is 15 residues. The CDR3 here is CASSLAGDSAYEQYF. The DNA for the CDR3 is TGCGCCAGCAGCTTGGCCGGGGACAGCGCCTACGAGCAGTACTTC. The variable domain in full, completed from reference TRBV5-1 and TRBJ2-7, reads KAGVTQTPRYLIKTRGQQVTLSCSPISGHRSVSWYQQTPGQGLQFLFEYFSETQRNKGNFPGRFSGRQFSNSRSEMNVSTLELGDSALYLCASSLAGDSAYEQYFGPGTRLTVT.

This sequence joins TRBV6-5 and TRBJ2-1; no definite D call. The J call may be in error: the DNA end matches TRBJ2-7 better. The CDR3 has 12 residues. Per germline, CDR1 MNHEY and CDR2 SVGAGI. The chain's CDR3 is CASIGSHYEQYF. For the CDR3, the DNA is TGTGCCAGTATAGGTAGCCACTACGAGCAGTACTTC.

This clonotype was seen a handful of times. The chain links TRBV6-5 to TRBJ2-5; D is perhaps TRBD1 or TRBD2 (5 bases each). The CDR3 consists of 15 residues. Germline CDR1 reads MNHEY; CDR2 reads SVGAGI. Trimming shortened V by 1 base and J by 4 bases, and 13 bases separated the two germline ends. The CDR3 sequence is CASSYFLGERETQYF. As DNA, the CDR3 is TGTGCCAGCAGTTACTTTTTGGGGGAGCGAGAGACCCAGTACTTC.